The next 22 T cell receptor beta chains were all read from a single sample in a study of blood T cell repertoires in COVID-19. Here immunoSEQ multiplex PCR was the method, and the copy in TCRdb shows in-frame clones only, minus some. The sample shows approximately 49,000 clones, roughly 83% of them seen only once. The source material was peripheral blood. The receptors come from a man in his fifties with acute or convalescent COVID-19.

The rearrangement uses TRBV5-1 and TRBJ1-1; D is perhaps TRBD1 (6 bases). The CDR3 covers 13 residues. Germline CDR1 is SGHRS and CDR2 is YFSETQ. Deletions cut 4 bases from V and 4 bases from J, with 11 bases between. As DNA, the CDR3 is TGCGCCAGCAGCCCAGAAGGGGGCACTGAAGCTTTCTTT. It yields the protein CASSPEGGTEAFF.

The chain carries TRBV9 and TRBJ2-7; no clear D. The V and J ends lost 1 base and 2 bases respectively, with 16 bases between them. The CDR3 runs 16 residues. Germline V CDR1 and CDR2: SGDLS, YYNGEE. The CDR3 loop is CASSVRDSAPTYEQYF. The CDR3 DNA sequence: TGTGCCAGCAGCGTAAGAGATAGTGCACCCACCTACGAGCAGTACTTC.

The rearrangement uses TRBV27 and TRBJ2-2; 14 nucleotides match TRBD2. V lost 5 bases to trimming and J lost 5 bases; unmatched junction nucleotides: 4. The germline gives CDR1 MNHEY, CDR2 SMNVEV (reference sequence). This CDR3 has 16 residues. DNA of the CDR3: TGTGCCAGCAGTCGCGGACTAGCGGGAGGAACCGGGGAGCTGTTTTTT. Residues: CASSRGLAGGTGELFF.

Only one count was recorded for this clone. The V call is TRBV11-3, the J call TRBJ2-1; a possible D gene is TRBD2 (6 bases). V dropped 5 bases and J dropped 0 bases, with 8 bases sitting between them. There are 14 residues in the CDR3. Germline CDR1 is SGHNT and CDR2 is YENEEA. For the CDR3, the DNA is TGTGCCAGCAGCCCCGGGAGCTCCTACAATGAGCAGTTCTTC. This encodes CASSPGSSYNEQFF. Full variable domain (rest looked up from reference TRBV11-3 and TRBJ2-1): EAGVVQSPRYKIIEKKQPVAFWCNPISGHNTLYWYLQNLGQGPELLIRYENEEAVDDSQLPKDRFSAERLKGVDSTLKIQPAELGDSAVYLCASSPGSSYNEQFFGPGTRLTVL.

The J gene is TRBJ2-3, the V gene TRBV9, with 9 bases lining up with TRBD2. The CDR3 totals 14 residues. Per germline, CDR1 SGDLS and CDR2 YYNGEE. V was clipped by 2 bases and J by 6 bases; unmatched bases: 4. CDR3 nucleotides: TGTGCCAGCAGCGTTGCTAGCGGGGCGGATACGCAGTATTTT. Its protein product is CASSVASGADTQYF.

V gene TRBV5-1 combines with J gene TRBJ2-1; 10 bases align to TRBD2. CDR1 and CDR2 (germline): SGHRS, YFSETQ. CDR3 size: 14 residues. V was clipped by 5 bases and J by 9 bases; unmatched bases: 8. CDR3 bases: TGCGCCAGCAGACCCGGGACTAGCGATAGTGAGCAGTTCTTC. It encodes CASRPGTSDSEQFF.

The chain recombines TRBV7-8 with TRBJ2-5; D might be TRBD1 (6 bases). Germline V gives CDR1 SGHVS, CDR2 FQNEAQ. V lost 1 base and J lost 9, with 18 bases in between. The CDR3 covers 15 residues. The CDR3 is CASSLVTGPGWAQYF. For the CDR3, the DNA is TGTGCCAGCAGCTTAGTAACAGGGCCGGGGTGGGCCCAGTACTTC.

The CDR3 region has the DNA TGTGCCACCAGTGATGAGGGTGTGGCTGAAGCTTTCTTT. As protein: CATSDEGVAEAFF. The chain couples TRBV24-1 to TRBJ1-1, with D unresolved. This CDR3 contains 13 residues. V lost 3 bases and J lost 6, with 10 bases in between. CDR1 is KGHDR and CDR2 is SFDVKD in the germline V gene.

The CDR3 region has the DNA TGTGCCAGCGGGGACAGGCCTCGGCTTAATGAAAAACTGTTTTTT. Its protein product is CASGDRPRLNEKLFF. The chain joins TRBV6-5 to TRBJ1-4, with 8 bases that match TRBD1. In germline, CDR1 is MNHEY, CDR2 SVGAGI. The CDR3 totals 15 residues. After removal of 8 bases from V and 4 bases from J, the junction contained 9 bases not matched to a gene.

This clone was counted a single time. The rearrangement uses TRBV10-2 and TRBJ2-2, with 7 bases matching TRBD2. The germline CDR1 and CDR2 sequences are WSHSY and SAAADI. The length of the CDR3 is 16 residues. V gave up 10 bases and J gave up 7 bases; unmatched junction bases: 18. The CDR3 region is CATIPGSGAVLGELFF. CDR3 bases: TGCGCCACCATCCCGGGGAGCGGGGCGGTTCTCGGGGAGCTGTTTTTT.

This clone was counted between two and nine times. V is TRBV5-4 and J is TRBJ2-2; 14 nucleotides align to TRBD2. The CDR3 totals 16 residues. Germline CDR1 is SGHNT and CDR2 is YYREEE (reference sequence). After removal of 1 base from V and 7 bases from J, the junction contained 3 bases not matched to a gene. The CDR3 reads CASSLRTSGGYGELFF. CDR3 sequence (DNA): TGTGCCAGCAGCTTGAGGACTAGCGGGGGGTACGGGGAGCTGTTTTTT.

V is TRBV6-5 and J is TRBJ1-3; D may be TRBD1 (5 bases). The CDR3 is 14 amino acids. The germline CDR1 and CDR2 sequences are MNHEY and SVGAGI. The ends were cut back, 7 bases at V and 0 bases at J, with 10 bases in the middle. The CDR3 sequence: CASTAGYSGNTIYF. The CDR3 bases are TGTGCCAGCACCGCAGGGTACTCTGGAAACACCATATATTTT.

This chain joins TRBV9 and TRBJ2-1; weak D call: TRBD1 (6 bases). Looked up from germline, CDR1 is SGDLS and CDR2 is YYNGEE. V gave up 3 bases and J gave up 4 bases, with 11 bases separating them. This CDR3 region has 14 residues. The CDR3 sequence: CASSEGGEYNEQFF. The CDR3 region has the DNA TGTGCCAGCAGCGAAGGGGGAGAGTACAATGAGCAGTTCTTC.

This clone turned up a few times. J is TRBJ1-4 and V is TRBV5-1; D gene unclear. Germline loops: CDR1 SGHRS, CDR2 YFSETQ. V was shortened by 0 bases and J by 5 bases, with 11 bases between the two germline ends. The CDR3 spans 15 residues. The CDR3 DNA reads as TGCGCCAGCAGCTTGGACGGGGTGGGGAATGAAAAACTGTTTTTT. It translates to CASSLDGVGNEKLFF.

This chain uses TRBV5-1 with TRBJ1-6, with TRBD1 as a possible D gene (6 bases). The CDR3 has 16 residues. The V gene lost 5 bases and the J gene lost 4 bases, with 16 bases spanning the gap. Germline V gives CDR1 SGHRS, CDR2 YFSETQ. CDR3 DNA sequence: TGCGCCAGCAGTCAAGGACAGAGTATTTATAATTCACCCCTCCACTTT. This sequence encodes CASSQGQSIYNSPLHF. The variable domain in full, completed from reference TRBV5-1 and TRBJ1-6, reads KAGVTQTPRYLIKTRGQQVTLSCSPISGHRSVSWYQQTPGQGLQFLFEYFSETQRNKGNFPGRFSGRQFSNSRSEMNVSTLELGDSALYLCASSQGQSIYNSPLHFGNGTRLTVT.

The V gene is TRBV28, the J gene TRBJ2-7; unclear D gene. CDR3 size: 15 residues. V was pared by 2 bases and J by 1 base, with 12 bases between. Germline V gene data show CDR1 as MDHEN and CDR2 as SYDVKM. The CDR3 is CASSLPPDSSYEQYF. The CDR3 coding sequence is TGTGCCAGCAGTTTACCACCTGACTCTTCCTACGAGCAGTACTTC.

This clone was observed a handful of times. Here the CDR3 DNA reads TGCGCCAGCAGCGGGGGGGCTCTTAACTATGGCTACACCTTC. It encodes CASSGGALNYGYTF. V and J are TRBV5-1 and TRBJ1-2; the D gene is possibly TRBD1 (6 bases). V was pared by 4 bases and J by 1 base, with 11 bases between. CDR3 size: 14 residues. The V gene's germline CDR1 is SGHRS and CDR2 YFSETQ.

The rearrangement joins TRBV30 to TRBJ1-5; 11 positions match TRBD1. Trimming removed 3 bases from V and 4 bases from J; junction bases left unmatched: 5. Germline CDR1 reads GTSNPN; CDR2 reads SVGIG (reference sequence). CDR3 length: 15 residues. The CDR3 sequence: CAWRLGTGGNQPQHF. DNA of the CDR3: TGTGCCTGGAGACTAGGGACAGGGGGAAATCAGCCCCAGCATTTT.

The chain recombines TRBV28 with TRBJ1-6; D gene uncertain. The CDR3 consists of 14 residues. Germline loops: CDR1 MDHEN, CDR2 SYDVKM. Trimming pared 3 bases from V and 5 bases from J, leaving 8 bases between. CDR3 sequence reads: CASSFWQDNSPLHF. In DNA, the CDR3 is TGTGCCAGCAGTTTCTGGCAGGATAATTCACCCCTCCACTTT.

The chain uses TRBV2 and TRBJ1-6, with TRBD1 matching 10 bases. The V and J ends lost 6 bases and 10 bases, in that order; junction bases with no gene match: 3. Per germline, CDR1 SNHLY and CDR2 FYNNEI. The CDR3 is 13 amino acids. The CDR3 loop reads CASRGTGESPLHF. Written as DNA, the CDR3 is TGTGCCAGCAGGGGGACAGGGGAATCACCCCTCCACTTT.

The genes are TRBV24-1 and TRBJ2-7; 7 nucleotides agree with TRBD1. V dropped 4 bases and J dropped 3; count of bases not matched to a gene: 2. Germline values: CDR1 KGHDR, CDR2 SFDVKD. The CDR3 totals 13 residues. In DNA form, the CDR3 reads TGTGCCACCAGTGACTGGGACAGCTACGAGCAGTACTTC. Translated, it gives CATSDWDSYEQYF.

The CDR3 nucleotides read TGTGCCAGCAGCCCAAATAGCGGGGTGGTGACCCAGTACTTC. It yields the protein CASSPNSGVVTQYF. The J gene is TRBJ2-5, the V gene TRBV11-2; 8 positions agree with TRBD2. Germline trimming cut 5 bases from V and 7 bases from J; bases unmatched to any gene: 9. Germline CDR1 and CDR2: SGHAT and FQNNGV. This CDR3 is built from 14 residues.